This TCR beta chain was observed in a study of CD8+CD57+ T cells in acquired aplastic anemia. The sequenced patients had an expansion of CD8+CD57+ cells seen by flow cytometry. CDR3 length: 15 amino acids. Per the germline V gene, CDR1 is SEHNR and CDR2 is FQNEAQ (reference sequence). Profiling that covered TCR beta VDJ and CDR3 relied on genomic DNA as its template. TCRdb redid the calling of the reads with MiXCR, one entry per CDR3 protein. Of 260,000 or so distinct CDR3 sequences in the sample, roughly half were seen once. The table lists this clonotype with a few counts. A junction boundary mismatches the germline segment, possibly from a read error.

This TCR was recovered from a human donor with aplastic anemia. The rearrangement links TRBV7-9 to TRBJ2-1; 8 bases match TRBD2. Sequenced material: sorted CD4+, CD8+, or CD8+CD57+ T cells (not recorded which) from PBMCs. The CDR3 DNA reads as TGTGCCAGCGGCTTAGCGGGAAGGACAGAGAATGAGCAGTTCTTC. This codes for CASGLAGRTENEQFF.